The clone carrying this TCR beta chain was seen once. Antigen unknown. The method was immunoSEQ multiplex PCR; TCRdb's version includes in-frame clones alone and lacks a portion of them. The profile shows under 120,000 clones, around 71% of them singletons. V lost 1 base to trimming and J lost 3 bases, with 13 bases between them. This CDR3 has 16 residues. The germline V gene has CDR1 SGHVS and CDR2 FNYEAQ. This sample was taken from a study of shared clonotypes between healthy human individuals. Study-wide results and caveats: Apart from blood, nothing was sampled; tissue repertoires likely differ.

The source is a woman aged 30 to 39 in good health. The sample was memory CD8+ T cells sorted from blood. As for subset: CD45RO+ cells pooled with CCR7-negative TemRA cells. The V and J genes are TRBV7-6 and TRBJ2-1, with D perhaps TRBD2 (5 bases). CDR3 DNA: TGTGCCAGCAGCTTAGATCGAGCGGTAAACTACAATGAGCAGTTCTTC. Its translation is CASSLDRAVNYNEQFF.